This T cell receptor beta chain derives from a study of human T cells and chemical hapten exposure. The overall study: Affected patients, primarily female, had alopecia areata, totalis or universalis. Notes on the study in general: Donors, who had alopecia, may show an immune response that differs from healthy people's. PT1 expanded TCR counts correlated positively with patch test score.

This clonotype was counted many times. Its antigen is unidentified. TCRdb reprocessed the RACE reads with MiXCR, giving one entry per CDR3 protein. Among over 35,000 distinct CDR3 sequences, about 11% were seen once, and the ten largest hold about 6%. The time point here: pre-sensitization, week 0. Specified treatment: therapeutic diphenylcyclopropenone sensitization with weekly scalp DPC. With 5 bases removed from V and 7 bases from J, the gap between germline ends came to 15 bases. This CDR3 is 14 amino acids long. Germline V gives CDR1 DFQATT, CDR2 SNEGSKA (reference sequence). The V and J genes are TRBV20-1 and TRBJ1-6; D is ambiguous. This specimen consisted of whole blood, obtained in connection with sensitization to the hapten diphenylcyclopropenone (DPC). The clonotype comes from a young man with alopecia areata. Some clones in this sample may be carry-over from other donors' samples. This CDR3 is CSAAKGNHNSPLHF. CDR3 nucleotide sequence: TGCAGTGCTGCGAAAGGGAATCACAATTCACCCCTCCACTTT.